A selection of T cell receptor beta chains follows, all from one sample in a study of molecular identifiers for immune sequencing clone quantification. TCRdb reanalysed the PCR reads using MiXCR and keeps one entry per CDR3 protein. The sample records 68,000 or so distinct CDR3 sequences, around a sixth being singletons. The specimen sequenced was naive CD8+ T cells from blood, with Jurkat cell RNA spiked in. These receptors all come from a human donor in good health. Some libraries in this study had Jurkat cell RNA spiked in. The CDR3 runs from the conserved cysteine through the conserved F or W. Each record gives: CDR3 protein, CDR3 DNA, D gene, V gene, clone size, J gene, CDR3 length. D genes are given only for firm matches. The size of a clone is reported for some rows only, either as once, few or many, or as a class for expanded clones.

CDR3aa: CGAVGREGNYEQYF; CDR3nt: TGCGGTGCCGTGGGCCGGGAAGGGAACTACGAGCAGTACTTC; d_gene: NA; v_gene: TRBV20-1; abundance: few; j_gene: TRBJ2-7; len: 14
CDR3aa: CASSQDLPDTQYF; CDR3nt: TGCGCCAGCAGCCAAGATCTTCCAGATACGCAGTATTTT; d_gene: NA; v_gene: TRBV4-1; abundance: many; j_gene: TRBJ2-3; len: 13
CDR3aa: CASSQAGLVFDEQYF; CDR3nt: TGCGCCAGCAGCCAAGCGGGACTAGTTTTTGACGAGCAGTACTTC; d_gene: TRBD2; v_gene: TRBV4-1; abundance: many; j_gene: TRBJ2-7; len: 15
CDR3aa: CSARDSAYSTYEQYF; CDR3nt: TGCAGTGCTAGAGATAGCGCGTACTCCACCTACGAGCAGTACTTC; d_gene: NA; v_gene: TRBV20-1; abundance: NA; j_gene: TRBJ2-7; len: 15
CDR3aa: CATSRERTGRVQPQHF; CDR3nt: TGTGCCACCAGCAGAGAAAGAACAGGGCGTGTTCAGCCCCAGCATTTT; d_gene: NA; v_gene: TRBV15; abundance: NA; j_gene: TRBJ1-5; len: 16
CDR3aa: CASSLAGQPQHF; CDR3nt: TGTGCCAGCAGCTTGGCCGGGCAGCCCCAGCATTTT; d_gene: NA; v_gene: TRBV5-6; abundance: many; j_gene: TRBJ1-5; len: 12
CDR3aa: CASSLGFNEQFF; CDR3nt: TGTGCCAGCAGCTTAGGGTTCAATGAGCAGTTCTTC; d_gene: NA; v_gene: TRBV11-2; abundance: many; j_gene: TRBJ2-1; len: 12
CDR3aa: CSASGGTNTEAFF; CDR3nt: TGCAGTGCTAGTGGTGGGACGAACACTGAAGCTTTCTTT; d_gene: NA; v_gene: TRBV20-1; abundance: many; j_gene: TRBJ1-1; len: 13
CDR3aa: CATSRAGQGQINTIYF; CDR3nt: TGTGCCACCAGCAGAGCGGGACAGGGGCAAATAAACACCATATATTTT; d_gene: TRBD1; v_gene: TRBV15; abundance: few; j_gene: TRBJ1-3; len: 16
CDR3aa: CAWSVMTGETQYF; CDR3nt: TGTGCCTGGAGTGTCATGACGGGGGAGACCCAGTACTTC; d_gene: NA; v_gene: TRBV30; abundance: many; j_gene: TRBJ2-5; len: 13
CDR3aa: CASSYSAYEQYF; CDR3nt: TGTGCCAGCAGTTACTCCGCCTACGAGCAGTACTTC; d_gene: NA; v_gene: TRBV6-2/TRBV6-3; abundance: many; j_gene: TRBJ2-7; len: 12
CDR3aa: CASSMGANLAAKNIQYF; CDR3nt: TGCGCCAGCAGTATGGGGGCCAATCTCGCGGCCAAAAACATTCAGTACTTC; d_gene: NA; v_gene: TRBV10-1; abundance: NA; j_gene: TRBJ2-4; len: 17
CDR3aa: CASSHSTYSNQPQHF; CDR3nt: TGTGCCAGCAGTCACAGTACCTATAGCAATCAGCCCCAGCATTTT; d_gene: NA; v_gene: TRBV12-3/TRBV12-4; abundance: many; j_gene: TRBJ1-5; len: 15
CDR3aa: CSARDRLAAYNEQFF; CDR3nt: TGCAGTGCTAGAGATCGACTAGCGGCTTACAATGAGCAGTTCTTC; d_gene: TRBD2; v_gene: TRBV20-1; abundance: NA; j_gene: TRBJ2-1; len: 15
CDR3aa: CARSLTGAGNTIYF; CDR3nt: TGTGCCCGCAGCCTCACGGGGGCCGGAAACACCATATATTTT; d_gene: NA; v_gene: TRBV27; abundance: NA; j_gene: TRBJ1-3; len: 14
CDR3aa: CSASDRTSGSLGTGELFF; CDR3nt: TGCAGTGCATCGGACCGGACTAGCGGGAGTCTTGGCACCGGGGAGCTGTTTTTT; d_gene: TRBD2; v_gene: TRBV20-1; abundance: many; j_gene: TRBJ2-2; len: 18
CDR3aa: CASSETPPTERYEQYF; CDR3nt: TGTGCCAGCAGCGAAACACCCCCGACAGAACGGTACGAGCAGTACTTC; d_gene: NA; v_gene: TRBV5-5; abundance: many; j_gene: TRBJ2-7; len: 16
CDR3aa: CASSIDRTPGNEQFF; CDR3nt: TGTGCCAGTAGTATAGATAGGACCCCAGGCAATGAGCAGTTCTTC; d_gene: NA; v_gene: TRBV19; abundance: many; j_gene: TRBJ2-1; len: 15
CDR3aa: CASSWGPGSQNIQYF; CDR3nt: TGTGCCAGCAGTTGGGGCCCAGGGAGCCAAAACATTCAGTACTTC; d_gene: NA; v_gene: TRBV27; abundance: many; j_gene: TRBJ2-4; len: 15
CDR3aa: CASSIPSLAGVTPAFF; CDR3nt: TGTGCCAGTAGTATACCGTCCCTAGCGGGAGTTACGCCGGCGTTCTTC; d_gene: TRBD2; v_gene: TRBV19; abundance: few; j_gene: TRBJ2-1; len: 16
CDR3aa: CASSYTSAGTEAFF; CDR3nt: TGTGCCAGCAGTTATACTTCGGCGGGCACTGAAGCTTTCTTT; d_gene: NA; v_gene: TRBV12-3/TRBV12-4; abundance: many; j_gene: TRBJ1-1; len: 14
CDR3aa: CASSPSPTDTQYF; CDR3nt: TGTGCCAGCAGTCCCTCGCCCACAGATACGCAGTATTTT; d_gene: NA; v_gene: TRBV6-5; abundance: many; j_gene: TRBJ2-3; len: 13
CDR3aa: CASSTTSGPSSYNEQFF; CDR3nt: TGTGCCAGCAGCACAACCTCCGGACCTAGCTCCTACAATGAGCAGTTCTTC; d_gene: NA; v_gene: TRBV13; abundance: NA; j_gene: TRBJ2-1; len: 17
CDR3aa: CASSLAQNQETQYF; CDR3nt: TGTGCCAGCAGCTTAGCACAAAACCAAGAGACCCAGTACTTC; d_gene: NA; v_gene: TRBV7-9; abundance: many; j_gene: TRBJ2-5; len: 14
CDR3aa: CSARGLAGGSTDTQYF; CDR3nt: TGCAGTGCAAGAGGACTAGCGGGAGGGTCCACAGATACGCAGTATTTT; d_gene: TRBD2; v_gene: TRBV20-1; abundance: many; j_gene: TRBJ2-3; len: 16
CDR3aa: CASSGPREYF; CDR3nt: TGTGCCAGCAGTGGCCCGAGGGAGTATTTT; d_gene: NA; v_gene: TRBV5-4; abundance: many; j_gene: TRBJ2-3; len: 10
CDR3aa: CTGSIYGDSSGANVLTF; CDR3nt: TGTACCGGTAGTATCTACGGGGACAGCTCTGGGGCCAACGTCCTGACTTTC; d_gene: TRBD1; v_gene: TRBV19; abundance: NA; j_gene: TRBJ2-6; len: 17
CDR3aa: CASSSMLQGSGLTYEQYF; CDR3nt: TGTGCCAGCAGTTCTATGTTACAGGGTTCTGGACTAACCTACGAGCAGTACTTC; d_gene: NA; v_gene: TRBV6-5; abundance: many; j_gene: TRBJ2-7; len: 18
CDR3aa: CASSRNRGNEQFF; CDR3nt: TGTGCCAGCAGCCGAAACAGGGGGAATGAGCAGTTCTTC; d_gene: TRBD1; v_gene: TRBV6-1; abundance: many; j_gene: TRBJ2-1; len: 13
CDR3aa: CAISDLDRGYEQYF; CDR3nt: TGTGCCATCAGTGATTTAGACAGGGGGTACGAGCAGTACTTC; d_gene: TRBD1; v_gene: TRBV10-3; abundance: many; j_gene: TRBJ2-7; len: 14
CDR3aa: CASSSGQGLNYGYTF; CDR3nt: TGTGCCAGCAGCTCCGGACAGGGACTTAACTATGGCTACACCTTC; d_gene: TRBD1; v_gene: TRBV7-6; abundance: few; j_gene: TRBJ1-2; len: 15
CDR3aa: CSVEGRARMNEQFF; CDR3nt: TGCAGCGTTGAGGGAAGGGCTAGGATGAATGAGCAGTTCTTC; d_gene: NA; v_gene: TRBV29-1; abundance: many; j_gene: TRBJ2-1; len: 14
CDR3aa: CASSEPGRERGSPLHF; CDR3nt: TGTGCCAGCAGTGAGCCGGGACGGGAGCGAGGTTCACCCCTCCACTTT; d_gene: NA; v_gene: TRBV6-1; abundance: many; j_gene: TRBJ1-6; len: 16
CDR3aa: CASSYSRQFSYEQYF; CDR3nt: TGTGCCAGCAGTTACTCCAGACAGTTCTCCTACGAGCAGTACTTC; d_gene: NA; v_gene: TRBV6-6; abundance: NA; j_gene: TRBJ2-7; len: 15
CDR3aa: CASSYTSGRFTYELYF; CDR3nt: TGTGCCAGCAGTTATACTAGCGGGAGATTTACCTACGAGCTGTACTTC; d_gene: TRBD2; v_gene: TRBV6-2/TRBV6-3; abundance: NA; j_gene: TRBJ2-7; len: 16
CDR3aa: CASSSGEGAEAFF; CDR3nt: TGTGCCAGCAGTTCGGGGGAGGGGGCTGAAGCTTTCTTT; d_gene: NA; v_gene: TRBV28; abundance: many; j_gene: TRBJ1-1; len: 13
CDR3aa: CASFAGPLSYNEQFF; CDR3nt: TGTGCCAGCTTTGCGGGACCTCTCTCCTACAATGAGCAGTTCTTC; d_gene: NA; v_gene: TRBV7-8; abundance: few; j_gene: TRBJ2-1; len: 15
CDR3aa: CASSIRGGAGSYKQYF; CDR3nt: TGTGCCAGTAGTATAAGAGGAGGGGCAGGTTCCTACAAGCAGTACTTC; d_gene: NA; v_gene: TRBV19; abundance: NA; j_gene: TRBJ2-7; len: 16
CDR3aa: CASSLDVTTSGLTDTQYF; CDR3nt: TGTGCCAGCAGCTTAGATGTTACGACTAGCGGACTCACAGATACGCAGTATTTT; d_gene: TRBD2; v_gene: TRBV7-8; abundance: many; j_gene: TRBJ2-3; len: 18
CDR3aa: CASSSGEGLPPEELFF; CDR3nt: TGTGCCAGCAGCTCCGGAGAGGGACTACCACCGGAGGAGCTGTTTTTT; d_gene: TRBD2; v_gene: TRBV7-6; abundance: many; j_gene: TRBJ2-2; len: 16
CDR3aa: CASSVASTGTDTQYF; CDR3nt: TGTGCCAGCAGCGTAGCTAGCACGGGCACAGATACGCAGTATTTT; d_gene: NA; v_gene: TRBV9; abundance: many; j_gene: TRBJ2-3; len: 15
CDR3aa: CASQGLPYVDNEQFF; CDR3nt: TGTGCCAGCCAGGGACTACCGTATGTTGACAATGAGCAGTTCTTC; d_gene: TRBD2; v_gene: TRBV19; abundance: many; j_gene: TRBJ2-1; len: 15
CDR3aa: CASSLKGSRQPQHF; CDR3nt: TGTGCCAGCAGTTTAAAGGGGAGTCGGCAGCCCCAGCATTTT; d_gene: NA; v_gene: TRBV27; abundance: many; j_gene: TRBJ1-5; len: 14
CDR3aa: CASSPRDGYNEQFF; CDR3nt: TGCGCCAGCAGCCCCCGGGACGGATACAATGAGCAGTTCTTC; d_gene: NA; v_gene: TRBV4-1; abundance: NA; j_gene: TRBJ2-1; len: 14
CDR3aa: CASSPFSDTQYF; CDR3nt: TGTGCCAGCAGTCCTTTCTCAGATACGCAGTATTTT; d_gene: NA; v_gene: TRBV12-3/TRBV12-4; abundance: few; j_gene: TRBJ2-3; len: 12
CDR3aa: CSARGASGTSQRNEQFF; CDR3nt: TGCAGTGCTAGGGGAGCATCGGGTACTTCGCAAAGAAATGAGCAGTTCTTC; d_gene: NA; v_gene: TRBV20-1; abundance: many; j_gene: TRBJ2-1; len: 17
CDR3aa: CRSSGTKDSGRAHNEQFF; CDR3nt: TGCAGATCTTCCGGGACAAAGGATAGCGGGAGGGCCCACAATGAGCAGTTCTTC; d_gene: TRBD2; v_gene: TRBV29-1; abundance: many; j_gene: TRBJ2-1; len: 18
CDR3aa: CASSPSASFEQFF; CDR3nt: TGTGCCAGCAGCCCGTCGGCTAGCTTTGAGCAGTTCTTC; d_gene: NA; v_gene: TRBV7-9; abundance: many; j_gene: TRBJ2-1; len: 13
CDR3aa: CASGGPTEQFF; CDR3nt: TGTGCCAGTGGAGGACCCACCGAGCAGTTCTTC; d_gene: NA; v_gene: TRBV19; abundance: NA; j_gene: TRBJ2-1; len: 11
CDR3aa: CASSFLAGEDEQFF; CDR3nt: TGTGCCAGCAGTTTTCTAGCGGGAGAAGATGAGCAGTTCTTC; d_gene: TRBD2; v_gene: TRBV6-2/TRBV6-3; abundance: NA; j_gene: TRBJ2-1; len: 14